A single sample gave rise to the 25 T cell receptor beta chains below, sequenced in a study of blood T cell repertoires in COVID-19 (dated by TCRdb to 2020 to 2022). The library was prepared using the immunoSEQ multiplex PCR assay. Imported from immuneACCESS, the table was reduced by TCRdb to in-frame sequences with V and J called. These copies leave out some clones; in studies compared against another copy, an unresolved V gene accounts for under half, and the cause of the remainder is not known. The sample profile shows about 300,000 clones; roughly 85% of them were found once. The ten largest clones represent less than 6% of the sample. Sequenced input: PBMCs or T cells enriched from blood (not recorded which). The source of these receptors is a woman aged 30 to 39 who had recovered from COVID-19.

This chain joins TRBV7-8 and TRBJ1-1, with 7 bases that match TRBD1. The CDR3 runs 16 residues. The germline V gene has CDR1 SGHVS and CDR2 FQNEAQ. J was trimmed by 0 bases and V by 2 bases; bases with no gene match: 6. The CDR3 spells CASSLLPGGLNTEAFF. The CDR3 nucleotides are TGTGCCAGCAGCTTACTGCCAGGGGGTTTGAACACTGAAGCTTTCTTT.

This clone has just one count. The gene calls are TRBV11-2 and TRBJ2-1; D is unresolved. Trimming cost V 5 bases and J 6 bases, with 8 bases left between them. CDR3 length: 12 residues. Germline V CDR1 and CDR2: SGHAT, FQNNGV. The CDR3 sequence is CASSPLSNEQFF. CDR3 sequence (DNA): TGTGCCAGCAGCCCACTATCCAATGAGCAGTTCTTC.

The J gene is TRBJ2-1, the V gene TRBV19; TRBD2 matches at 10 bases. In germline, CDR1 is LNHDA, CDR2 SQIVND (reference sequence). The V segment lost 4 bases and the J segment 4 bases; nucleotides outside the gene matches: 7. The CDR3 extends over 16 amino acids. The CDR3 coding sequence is TGTGCCAGTAGTACTAGCGGGGGCCTCAGATACAATGAGCAGTTCTTC. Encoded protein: CASSTSGGLRYNEQFF.

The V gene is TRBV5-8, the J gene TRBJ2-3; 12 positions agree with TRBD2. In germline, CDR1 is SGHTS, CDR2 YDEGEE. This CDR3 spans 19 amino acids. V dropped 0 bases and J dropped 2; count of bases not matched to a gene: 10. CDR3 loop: CASSLVTSGGPTPTDTQYF. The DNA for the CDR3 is TGTGCCAGCAGCTTGGTGACTAGCGGGGGCCCTACCCCCACAGATACGCAGTATTTT.

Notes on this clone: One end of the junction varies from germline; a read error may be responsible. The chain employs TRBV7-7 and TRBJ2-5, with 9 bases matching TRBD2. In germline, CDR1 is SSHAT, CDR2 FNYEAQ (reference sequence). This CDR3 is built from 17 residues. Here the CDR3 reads CASSTLSGGAIRETQYF. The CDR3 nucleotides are TGTGCTAGCAGCACCCTTAGCGGGGGAGCTATTCGAGAGACCCAGTACTTC.

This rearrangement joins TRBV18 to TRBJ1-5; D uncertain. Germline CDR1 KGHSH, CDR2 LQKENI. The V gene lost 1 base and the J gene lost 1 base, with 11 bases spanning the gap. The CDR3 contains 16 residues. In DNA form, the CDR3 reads TGTGCCAGCTCACCACGGGCCGGGGAAAGCAATCAGCCCCAGCATTTT. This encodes CASSPRAGESNQPQHF.

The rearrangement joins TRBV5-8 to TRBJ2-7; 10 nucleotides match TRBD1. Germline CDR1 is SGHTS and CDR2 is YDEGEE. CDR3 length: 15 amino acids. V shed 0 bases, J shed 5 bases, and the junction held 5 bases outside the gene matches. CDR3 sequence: CASSLGDRGVHEQYF. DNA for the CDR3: TGTGCCAGCAGCTTGGGGGACAGGGGAGTCCACGAGCAGTACTTC.

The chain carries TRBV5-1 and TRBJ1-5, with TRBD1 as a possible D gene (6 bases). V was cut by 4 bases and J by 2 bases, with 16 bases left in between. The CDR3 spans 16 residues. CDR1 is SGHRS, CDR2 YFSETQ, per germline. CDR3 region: CASSHGGPGGNQPQHF. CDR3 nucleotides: TGCGCCAGCAGCCACGGGGGGCCAGGGGGCAATCAGCCCCAGCATTTT.

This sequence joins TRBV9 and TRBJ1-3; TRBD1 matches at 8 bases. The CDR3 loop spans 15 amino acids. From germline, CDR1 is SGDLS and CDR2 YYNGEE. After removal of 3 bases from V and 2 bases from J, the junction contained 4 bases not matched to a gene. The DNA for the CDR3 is TGTGCCAGCAGCGCCGACAGGGGCCCTGGAAACACCATATATTTT. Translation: CASSADRGPGNTIYF.

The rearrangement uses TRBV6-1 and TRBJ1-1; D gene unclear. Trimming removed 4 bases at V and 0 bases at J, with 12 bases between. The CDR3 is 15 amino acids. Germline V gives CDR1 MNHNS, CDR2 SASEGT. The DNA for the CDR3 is TGTGCCAGCAGTGCAGCGGGAGGGCTGAACACTGAAGCTTTCTTT. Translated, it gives CASSAAGGLNTEAFF.

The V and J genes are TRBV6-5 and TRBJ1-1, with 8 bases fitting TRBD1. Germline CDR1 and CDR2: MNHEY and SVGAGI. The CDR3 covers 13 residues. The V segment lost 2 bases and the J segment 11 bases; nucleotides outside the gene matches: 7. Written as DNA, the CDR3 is TGTGCCAGCAGTTACCTCGACAGGGGAGAGGCTTTCTTT. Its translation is CASSYLDRGEAFF.

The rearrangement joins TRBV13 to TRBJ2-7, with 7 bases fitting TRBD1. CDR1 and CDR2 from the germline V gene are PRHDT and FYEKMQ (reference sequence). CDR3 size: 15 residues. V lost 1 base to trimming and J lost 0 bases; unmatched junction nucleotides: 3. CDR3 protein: CASSLDRGSSYEQYF. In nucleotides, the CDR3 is TGTGCCAGCAGCTTAGACAGGGGCAGCTCCTACGAGCAGTACTTC.

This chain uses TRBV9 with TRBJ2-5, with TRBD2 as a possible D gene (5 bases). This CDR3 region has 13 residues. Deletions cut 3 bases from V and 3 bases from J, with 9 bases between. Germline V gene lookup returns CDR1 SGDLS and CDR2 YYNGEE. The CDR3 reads CASSDGIEETQYF. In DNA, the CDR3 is TGTGCCAGCAGCGACGGGATTGAAGAGACCCAGTACTTC. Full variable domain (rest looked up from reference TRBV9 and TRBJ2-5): DSGVTQTPKHLITATGQRVTLRCSPRSGDLSVYWYQQSLDQGLQFLIQYYNGEERAKGNILERFSAQQFPDLHSELNLSSLELGDSALYFCASSDGIEETQYFGPGTRLLVL.

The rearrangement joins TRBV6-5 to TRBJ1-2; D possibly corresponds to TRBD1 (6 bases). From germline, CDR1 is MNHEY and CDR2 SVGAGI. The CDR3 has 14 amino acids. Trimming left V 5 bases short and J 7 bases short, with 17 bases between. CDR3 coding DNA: TGTGCCAGCAGTCACCTGGTAGGGGGAAGTGGCTACACCTTC. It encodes CASSHLVGGSGYTF.

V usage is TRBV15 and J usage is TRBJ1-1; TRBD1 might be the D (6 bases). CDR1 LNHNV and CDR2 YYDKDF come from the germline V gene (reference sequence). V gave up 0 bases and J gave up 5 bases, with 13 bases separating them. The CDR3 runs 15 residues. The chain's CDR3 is CATSRDRGARTEAFF. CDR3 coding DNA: TGTGCCACCAGCAGAGATCGGGGGGCTAGGACTGAAGCTTTCTTT.

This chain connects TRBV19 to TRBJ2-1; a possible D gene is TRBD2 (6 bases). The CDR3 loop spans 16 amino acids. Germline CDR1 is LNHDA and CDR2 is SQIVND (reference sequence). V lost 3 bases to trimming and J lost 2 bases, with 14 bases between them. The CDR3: CASSIMPGDAYNEQFF. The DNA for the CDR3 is TGTGCCAGTAGTATTATGCCGGGGGACGCCTACAATGAGCAGTTCTTC.

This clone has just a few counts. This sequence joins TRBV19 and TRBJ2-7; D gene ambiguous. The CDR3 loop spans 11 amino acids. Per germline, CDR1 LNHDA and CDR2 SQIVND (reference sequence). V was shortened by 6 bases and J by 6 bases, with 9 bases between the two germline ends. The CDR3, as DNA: TGTGCCAGTAGGAACAGTGGCGAGCAGTACTTC. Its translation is CASRNSGEQYF.

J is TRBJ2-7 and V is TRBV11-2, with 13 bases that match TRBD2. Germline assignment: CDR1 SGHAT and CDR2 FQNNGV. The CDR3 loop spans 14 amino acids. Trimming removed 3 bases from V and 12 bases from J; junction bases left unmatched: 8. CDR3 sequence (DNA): TGTGCCAGCAGCTTGGGGCCGGGACTAGCGGGGCCGTACTTC. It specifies CASSLGPGLAGPYF.

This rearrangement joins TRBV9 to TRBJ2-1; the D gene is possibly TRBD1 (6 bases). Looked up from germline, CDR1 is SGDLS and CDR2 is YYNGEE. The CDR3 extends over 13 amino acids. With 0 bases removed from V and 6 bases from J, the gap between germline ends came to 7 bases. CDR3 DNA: TGTGCCAGCAGCGTAGACAGGGCCAATGAGCAGTTCTTC. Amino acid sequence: CASSVDRANEQFF.

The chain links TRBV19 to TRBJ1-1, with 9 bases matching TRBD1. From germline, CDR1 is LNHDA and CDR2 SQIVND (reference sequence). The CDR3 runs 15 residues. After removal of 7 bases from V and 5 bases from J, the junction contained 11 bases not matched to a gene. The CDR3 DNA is TGTGCCAGTACCCTACAGGGGGCGAGGGGTACTGAAGCTTTCTTT. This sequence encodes CASTLQGARGTEAFF. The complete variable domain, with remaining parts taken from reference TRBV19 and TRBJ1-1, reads DGGITQSPKYLFRKEGQNVTLSCEQNLNHDAMYWYRQDPGQGLRLIYYSQIVNDFQKGDIAEGYSVSREKKESFPLTVTSAQKNPTAFYLCASTLQGARGTEAFFGQGTRLTVV.

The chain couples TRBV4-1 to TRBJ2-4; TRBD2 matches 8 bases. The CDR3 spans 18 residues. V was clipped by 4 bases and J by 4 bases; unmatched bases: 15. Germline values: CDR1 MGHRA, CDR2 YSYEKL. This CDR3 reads CASSLLGGAGQEKNIQYF. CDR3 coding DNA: TGCGCCAGCAGCCTTCTCGGGGGGGCGGGCCAGGAGAAAAACATTCAGTACTTC.

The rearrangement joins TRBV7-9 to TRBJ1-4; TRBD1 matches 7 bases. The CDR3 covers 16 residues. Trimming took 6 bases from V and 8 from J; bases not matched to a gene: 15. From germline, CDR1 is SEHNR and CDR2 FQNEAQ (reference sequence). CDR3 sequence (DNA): TGTGCCAGCAGTCTTAGAAGACAGGGAAAGAGCGAAAAACTGTTTTTT. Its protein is CASSLRRQGKSEKLFF.

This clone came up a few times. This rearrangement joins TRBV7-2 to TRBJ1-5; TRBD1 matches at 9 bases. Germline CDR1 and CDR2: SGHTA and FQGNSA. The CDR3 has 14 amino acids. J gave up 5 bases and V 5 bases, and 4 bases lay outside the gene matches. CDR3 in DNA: TGTGCCAGCAGCCCCGGGACAGGGCATCAGCCCCAGCATTTT. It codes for CASSPGTGHQPQHF.

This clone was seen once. For the CDR3, the DNA is TGTGCCAGCAGTGACACAGGTGGGGAAGGGAACACTGAAGCTTTCTTT. Translating gives CASSDTGGEGNTEAFF. The chain is built from TRBV6-1 and TRBJ1-1; D may be TRBD1 (5 bases). The CDR3 is 16 amino acids. Trimming cost V 3 bases and J 1 base, with 15 bases left between them. Germline CDR1 is MNHNS and CDR2 is SASEGT.

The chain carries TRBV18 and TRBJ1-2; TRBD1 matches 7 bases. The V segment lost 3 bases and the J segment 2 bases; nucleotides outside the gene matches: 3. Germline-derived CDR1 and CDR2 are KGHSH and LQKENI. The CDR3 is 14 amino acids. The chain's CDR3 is CASSPETGNYGYTF. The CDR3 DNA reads TGTGCCAGCTCACCCGAGACAGGGAACTATGGCTACACCTTC.